The rows below give T cell receptor beta chains drawn from one sample of a study of blood T cell repertoires in COVID-19. Assay: immunoSEQ multiplex PCR; the TCRdb copy retains only in-frame clones and omits some. The sample contains approximately 250,000 clones, approximately 85% of which appear only once. The sequenced material came from peripheral blood. These TCRs come from a man aged 50 to 60 with COVID-19, enrolled during active disease. CDR3s include the opening cysteine and the closing phenylalanine or tryptophan.

CDR3	V	J
CASSRQGTEAFF	TRBV6-5	TRBJ1-1
CASSFRGGGYGYTF	TRBV7-2	TRBJ1-2
CASSFYTGGYTF	TRBV2	TRBJ1-2
CSASGGGRGSLHF	TRBV20-1	TRBJ1-6
CASRAYEGSYNEQFF	TRBV6-5	TRBJ2-1
CAISAGDEQYF	TRBV10-3	TRBJ2-7
CASSSTGSSPLHF	TRBV7-9	TRBJ1-6
CASGEGGTLDYGYTF	TRBV5-1	TRBJ1-2
CASSMRTGGSPLHF	TRBV7-3	TRBJ1-6
CASSKPGQGRSEQYF	TRBV6-6	TRBJ2-7
CASRPSGGPSHEQYF	TRBV6-2/TRBV6-3	TRBJ2-7
CSVEGDRITGNTIYF	TRBV29-1	TRBJ1-3
CASEDRGRDEQYF	TRBV7-8	TRBJ2-7
CASRDRVNTGELFF	TRBV2	TRBJ2-2
CASSSDNSYEQYF	TRBV5-1	TRBJ2-7
CASSPRGLAGRTDTQYF	TRBV7-3	TRBJ2-3
CASKDRVITDSRAFF	TRBV19	TRBJ1-1
CASSQESGFGYTF	TRBV4-2	TRBJ1-2
CASQVGGQLNEKLFF	TRBV2	TRBJ1-4
CASNIMRTGWGETQYF	TRBV2	TRBJ2-5
CASSQRLAGGNTGELFF	TRBV3-1/TRBV3-2	TRBJ2-2
CSAPPAGTDTQYF	TRBV29-1	TRBJ2-3
CAWDLEETQYF	TRBV30	TRBJ2-5
CASSSQTVPGELFF	TRBV7-2	TRBJ2-2
CAWSVPSPGQINSPLHF	TRBV30	TRBJ1-6
CASSPSGGQDEQFF	TRBV18	TRBJ2-1
CASSLPLGTEAFF	TRBV5-4	TRBJ1-1
CASSLPGQATWDTEAFF	TRBV28	TRBJ1-1
CASSYTGGSGNTIYF	TRBV7-2	TRBJ1-3
CASSPPSGPQHF	TRBV9	TRBJ1-5
CASSQSRNLYGYTF	TRBV4-3	TRBJ1-2
CASSSGFDEQFF	TRBV12-3/TRBV12-4	TRBJ2-1
CASRTGLPGYEQYF	TRBV5-8	TRBJ2-7
CASSPGARGNQPQHF	TRBV5-1	TRBJ1-5
CSVTGQNTGELFF	TRBV29-1	TRBJ2-2
CASGGQIDQPQHF	TRBV6-5	TRBJ1-5
CASSYRGNTEAFF	TRBV12-3/TRBV12-4	TRBJ1-1
CASSYPGLAEDTQYF	TRBV6-2/TRBV6-3	TRBJ2-3
CASSSTVMNTEAFF	TRBV7-2	TRBJ1-1
CASSPLTGSYNSPLHF	TRBV7-9	TRBJ1-6
CASSLAGSNTYEQYF	TRBV7-9	TRBJ2-7
CASFRGLAATDTQYF	TRBV6-5	TRBJ2-3
CASSQDLLTGGGYTF	TRBV3-1/TRBV3-2	TRBJ1-2
CASSSQRGDSYEQYF	TRBV7-7	TRBJ2-7
CAISVAEKETQYF	TRBV10-3	TRBJ2-5
CAWSWDSGGVAYF	TRBV30	TRBJ2-7
CASSLGQGAETQYF	TRBV19	TRBJ2-5
CASSIGESGGRPLHF	TRBV19	TRBJ1-6
CASSLNRDRAAFF	TRBV6-5	TRBJ1-1
CASSIVGTGQMIDGYTF	TRBV19	TRBJ1-2
CASSAEDRGSYEQYF	TRBV9	TRBJ2-7
CASSSGTAVSYNEQFF	TRBV11-3	TRBJ2-1
CASSPKAGYSLENEQFF	TRBV11-3	TRBJ2-1